A selection of T cell receptor beta chains follows, all from one sample in a study of shared clonotypes between healthy human individuals. This table comes from immunoSEQ multiplex PCR, and its TCRdb copy is limited to in-frame clones, with some not included. The sample yields about 490,000 clones, around 78% seen once. Sequences were obtained from PBMCs. These receptors came from a woman aged 40 to 49 in good health. Some clones in this sample may be carry-over from other donors' samples. CDR3s include the opening cysteine and the closing phenylalanine or tryptophan. The order of the fields is clone size, V gene, J gene, D gene, CDR3 protein. The D gene is left open where the match is weak. Clone sizes are given selectively: once, few, many, or a class where the clone is expanded.

>.|TRBV9|TRBJ1-3|.
CASSVVGDSGNTIYF
>many|TRBV4-2|TRBJ2-7|TRBD1
CASSQQQGTYEQYF
>.|TRBV5-4|TRBJ1-3|.
CASSLAGVTGNTIYF
>few|TRBV19|TRBJ1-1|.
CATSGTLNTEAFF
>.|TRBV7-3|TRBJ2-3|.
CASSFQSGRALDTQYF
>.|TRBV28|TRBJ1-2|TRBD1
CASSSGQGALLYGYTF
>.|TRBV5-1|TRBJ2-7|TRBD2
CASSSTSGSYEQYF
>.|TRBV7-9|TRBJ2-1|.
CASTYSGGPYNEQFF
>many|TRBV7-2|TRBJ2-1|TRBD2
CASSSIAGGGGKQFF
>.|TRBV4-1|TRBJ1-5|.
CASSTETTGDTRSQPQHF
>.|TRBV5-4|TRBJ2-7|.
CASSPKVAASEQYF
>once|TRBV9|TRBJ2-1|.
CASSGPGGSSYNEQFF
>few|TRBV5-6|TRBJ1-1|.
CASSLVYGTEAFF
>.|TRBV6-5|TRBJ2-7|.
CASKKGRDSHEQYF
>.|TRBV4-3|TRBJ2-5|TRBD2
CASSHVGLGETQYF
>few|TRBV30|TRBJ1-4|.
CAWRDGFNEKLFF
>.|TRBV5-4|TRBJ2-1|TRBD1
CASSSPGQGWNEQFF
>.|TRBV20-1|TRBJ2-2|.
CSAAVGGELFF
>few|TRBV6-4|TRBJ2-7|.
CASSRQRTTYEQYF
>.|TRBV15|TRBJ2-1|TRBD2
CATSRDRTSGSYNEQFF
>.|TRBV4-3|TRBJ1-1|TRBD1
CASSQDLRQGKAEAFF
>.|TRBV28|TRBJ2-7|.
CASSLSAGAHYEQYF
>few|TRBV6-4|TRBJ2-6|.
CASSERESSGANVLTF
>few|TRBV6-4|TRBJ2-1|TRBD1
CASSLTGTDNNEQFF
>few|TRBV29-1|TRBJ2-7|TRBD1
CSAMTGETDEQYF
>.|TRBV6-1|TRBJ2-7|TRBD1
CASSEKRGPSYEQYF
>.|TRBV6-6|TRBJ1-2|TRBD1
CASSYTGDYGYTF
>.|TRBV7-2|TRBJ2-5|TRBD1
CASSPGDSRGTQYF
>.|TRBV19|TRBJ2-3|.
CASSPLEGDSTDTQYF
>once|TRBV30|TRBJ2-5|TRBD1
CAWSVGQGRETQYF
>few|TRBV18|TRBJ1-3|.
CASSLQGDSNTIYF
>.|TRBV5-1|TRBJ2-1|.
CASSLGLSHDEQFF
>.|TRBV15|TRBJ2-7|TRBD2
CATSRDRDWGAGLHWYEQYF
>.|TRBV27|TRBJ1-5|.
CASSLFRNQPQHF
>.|TRBV27|TRBJ1-5|.
CASSLSGGGYQPQHF
>.|TRBV10-3|TRBJ2-1|.
CAISLGSYNEQFF
>once|TRBV10-3|TRBJ2-2|.
CAISGGGTAHTGELFF
>.|TRBV7-2|TRBJ1-4|TRBD1
CASSLGPGTGGEKLFF
>.|TRBV14|TRBJ2-1|.
CASSHIVNSGYNEQFF
>.|TRBV18|TRBJ2-7|TRBD1
CASSPPDRVFYEQYF
>.|TRBV5-1|TRBJ1-1|.
CASSERIPNTEAFF
>.|TRBV4-2|.|.
CASSTTRTRSYEQYF
>.|TRBV27|TRBJ1-5|.
CASSLKYSFPQHF